This passage covers 30 T cell receptor beta chains from one sample sequenced in a study of identical twins. TCRdb passed the 5' RACE reads through MiXCR, listing each CDR3 protein once. The data contain about 340,000 distinct CDR3 sequences, roughly 9% of them seen just once; the ten biggest clones take up approximately 8.9%. Specimen: naive T cells sorted from blood. The receptors derive from a woman in her forties or fifties in good health.

This clonotype was observed at least ten times. The chain joins TRBV5-5 to TRBJ2-3, with 13 bases lining up with TRBD2. Germline V gene sequence: CDR1 SGHKS, CDR2 YYEKEE (reference sequence). V trimming: 0 bases; J trimming: 6 bases; junction bases outside the gene matches: 7. CDR3 length: 17 amino acids. DNA for the CDR3: TGTGCCAGCAGCTTGGCCCCGGGACTAGCGGGACCTGATACGCAGTATTTT. The encoded protein is CASSLAPGLAGPDTQYF.

This clonotype has a count of ten or more. The V and J genes are TRBV5-1 and TRBJ1-2; D gene ambiguous. Per germline, CDR1 SGHRS and CDR2 YFSETQ. V lost 1 base to trimming and J lost 8 bases, with 15 bases between them. The CDR3 loop spans 14 amino acids. CDR3 sequence reads: CASSLSAGRVGYTF. In DNA form, the CDR3 reads TGCGCCAGCAGCTTGTCGGCCGGGAGGGTCGGCTACACCTTC.

As DNA, the CDR3 is TGCGCCAGCAGTCTAGTGCTAGCAGACATTCAGTACTTC. This translates into CASSLVLADIQYF. V gene TRBV10-2 combines with J gene TRBJ2-4; the D gene is possibly TRBD2 (5 bases). CDR1 WSHSY and CDR2 SAAADI come from the germline V gene. V was cut by 5 bases and J by 8 bases, with 13 bases left in between. The CDR3 covers 13 residues.

In this sample, this clonotype turned up a few times. The genes are TRBV6-5 and TRBJ2-3; D uncertain. This CDR3 spans 16 amino acids. The V end was cut by 0 bases, the J end by 0 bases, with 10 bases between. Germline V gives CDR1 MNHEY, CDR2 SVGAGI. The CDR3 DNA sequence: TGTGCCAGCAGTTACTCGAGAGCCCTAAGCACAGATACGCAGTATTTT. Amino acids: CASSYSRALSTDTQYF.

This clonotype was seen more than once but under ten times. The chain joins TRBV7-2 to TRBJ2-7; a weak D match, TRBD2 (6 bases). There are 13 residues in the CDR3. Germline CDR1 reads SGHTA; CDR2 reads FQGNSA. V lost 0 bases, J lost 6 bases, and 9 bases lay in between. The CDR3 DNA follows: TGTGCCAGCAGCTTAGCACTAGCCCCCGAGCAGTACTTC. Translating it yields CASSLALAPEQYF.

This clonotype was counted between two and nine times. The CDR3 sequence is CAISDGGRAWNEQFF. CDR3 nucleotide sequence: TGTGCCATCAGTGATGGCGGGAGGGCGTGGAATGAGCAGTTCTTC. The chain is built from TRBV10-3 and TRBJ2-1, with TRBD2 matching 9 bases. The V gene's germline CDR1 is ENHRY and CDR2 SYGVKD. The ends lost 3 bases at V and 7 bases at J; junction bases unmatched: 7. This CDR3 comprises 15 residues.

There are a few counts of this clonotype. CDR3 DNA: TGTGCCAGCAGCCTCACGGGACAGGGTCGGGATACGCAGTATTTT. This codes for CASSLTGQGRDTQYF. The chain is built from TRBV5-6 and TRBJ2-3; the match to TRBD1 covers 9 bases. From germline, CDR1 is SGHDT and CDR2 YYEEEE. V shed 4 bases, J shed 6 bases, and the junction held 9 bases outside the gene matches. This CDR3 comprises 15 residues.

This clonotype showed up just a few times. The rearrangement links TRBV5-1 to TRBJ2-2, with D possibly TRBD2 on 5 matching bases. The CDR3 covers 17 residues. Germline V gene lookup returns CDR1 SGHRS and CDR2 YFSETQ. The V end lost 3 bases, the J end lost 0 bases, and 15 bases lay between the germline ends. The CDR3 sequence: CASSWASSGPNTGELFF. The CDR3 DNA reads as TGCGCCAGCAGCTGGGCCTCAAGCGGACCGAACACCGGGGAGCTGTTTTTT.

The rearrangement joins TRBV4-2 to TRBJ2-5; a possible D gene is TRBD2 (6 bases). Germline CDR1 is LGHNA and CDR2 is YNFKEQ. Trimming stripped 4 bases from V and 4 bases from J, with 13 bases between. This CDR3 region has 14 residues. In DNA, the CDR3 is TGTGCCAGCAGCCCCCCAGGAGGGGTAGAGACCCAGTACTTC. Translated, it gives CASSPPGGVETQYF.

The V and J genes are TRBV10-3 and TRBJ2-1; 10 bases match TRBD2. The CDR3 totals 16 residues. Germline trimming cut 3 bases from V and 2 bases from J; bases unmatched to any gene: 4. Germline V gene data show CDR1 as ENHRY and CDR2 as SYGVKD. The CDR3 loop reads CAISDLAGDTYNEQFF. The DNA for the CDR3 is TGTGCCATCAGTGATCTAGCGGGAGATACCTACAATGAGCAGTTCTTC.

The rearrangement joins TRBV6-5 to TRBJ2-5; D perhaps matches TRBD2 (6 bases). Trimming shortened V by 0 bases and J by 1 base, and 9 bases separated the two germline ends. The V gene's germline CDR1 is MNHEY and CDR2 SVGAGI. The CDR3 consists of 15 residues. The CDR3 coding sequence is TGTGCCAGCAGTTACTCCGGCGGGGTCCAAGAGACCCAGTACTTC. This gives the protein CASSYSGGVQETQYF.

This chain uses TRBV21-1 with TRBJ2-7. TRBV21-1 constitutes a pseudogene. CDR3 length: 15 residues. The CDR3 reads CASSNRDRSSYEQYF. DNA of the CDR3: TGTGCCAGCAGCAATCGTGACAGGAGCTCCTACGAGCAGTACTTC.

The chain carries TRBV29-1 and TRBJ2-2, with D hard to call. Germline CDR1 SQVTM, CDR2 ANQGSEA. The V and J ends lost 4 bases and 6 bases respectively, with 12 bases between them. CDR3 size: 13 residues. The CDR3 coding sequence is TGCAGCGTTGTTCAAGTTCCCTCCGGGGAGCTGTTTTTT. This translates into CSVVQVPSGELFF.

A few counts support this clonotype. The rearrangement links TRBV7-9 to TRBJ2-1, with 8 bases identical to TRBD2. In germline, CDR1 is SEHNR, CDR2 FQNEAQ (reference sequence). The CDR3 has 16 residues. The ends lost 1 base at V and 3 bases at J; junction bases unmatched: 5. The CDR3 region is CASSLVSGTFYNEQFF. In DNA, the CDR3 is TGTGCCAGCAGCTTAGTTAGCGGGACCTTCTACAATGAGCAGTTCTTC.

The V call is TRBV4-1, the J call TRBJ2-1; 9 nucleotides align to TRBD1. The trim removed 6 bases at V and 7 bases at J, leaving 10 bases unmatched. Germline assignment: CDR1 MGHRA and CDR2 YSYEKL. The CDR3 spans 15 residues. The CDR3 coding sequence is TGCGCCAGCAGGTCCGGGACAGGGAATTTAAATGAGCAGTTCTTC. Translated: CASRSGTGNLNEQFF.

This clonotype was detected only a few times. The chain carries TRBV5-1 and TRBJ2-1; 14 bases agree with TRBD2. The CDR3 covers 18 residues. After removal of 4 bases from V and 6 bases from J, the junction contained 12 bases not matched to a gene. The V gene's germline CDR1 is SGHRS and CDR2 YFSETQ. The CDR3 region has the DNA TGCGCCAGCAGCAGCGGACTAGCGGGAGGCCGAACAAGCAATGAGCAGTTCTTC. Amino acid sequence: CASSSGLAGGRTSNEQFF.

J is TRBJ1-5 and V is TRBV6-5, with D perhaps TRBD1 (6 bases). CDR1 MNHEY and CDR2 SVGAGI come from the germline V gene. The ends were cut back, 5 bases at V and 4 bases at J, with 6 bases in the middle. The CDR3 consists of 12 residues. CDR3 loop: CASSGQNQPQHF. The CDR3 coding sequence is TGTGCCAGCAGTGGACAGAATCAGCCCCAGCATTTT.

This clonotype has ten or more counts. The gene calls are TRBV27 and TRBJ2-5; D is perhaps TRBD2 (5 bases). Per germline, CDR1 MNHEY and CDR2 SMNVEV (reference sequence). This CDR3 contains 13 residues. The germline V and J ends were trimmed by 6 bases and 9 bases, with 17 bases remaining between them. DNA for the CDR3: TGTGCCAGCAGCCGGACTTCTTTGGCGGCCCAGTACTTC. This codes for CASSRTSLAAQYF.

This clonotype has a handful of counts. This chain uses TRBV6-2 or TRBV6-3 with TRBJ2-7; D is possibly TRBD1 (5 bases). The ends were cut back, 5 bases at V and 0 bases at J, with 8 bases in the middle. Per germline, CDR1 MNHEY and CDR2 SVGEGT. CDR3 length: 13 residues. The CDR3 spells CASSRTPSYEQYF. CDR3 DNA sequence: TGTGCCAGCAGTAGGACACCCTCCTACGAGCAGTACTTC.

This clonotype came up a few times. This chain uses TRBV29-1 with TRBJ1-1, with D unresolved. Trimming cost V 4 bases and J 6 bases, with 9 bases left between them. The CDR3 has 11 amino acids. The germline V gene encodes CDR1 SQVTM and CDR2 ANQGSEA. The CDR3 region has the DNA TGCAGCGTTGTGAGCGTCCCTGAAGCTTTCTTT. The encoded protein is CSVVSVPEAFF.

With respect to this clonotype: This may stem from a read error, because a much larger clone lies one nucleotide away. This CDR3 fails to terminate in the conserved phenylalanine or tryptophan, so it likely reflects a read error. The rearrangement links TRBV20-1 to TRBJ2-2; perhaps TRBD1 as D (6 bases). Trimming left V 6 bases short and J 4 bases short, with 12 bases between. CDR3 size: 13 residues. In germline, CDR1 is DFQATT, CDR2 SNEGSKA (reference sequence). CDR3 region: CSAALGATGELFL. In nucleotides, the CDR3 is TGCAGTGCGGCCTTGGGGGCCACCGGGGAGCTGTTTCTT.

This clonotype came up a few times. The CDR3 sequence: CASSLKGGYGYTF. In nucleotides, the CDR3 is TGTGCCAGCAGTTTGAAAGGAGGTTATGGCTACACCTTC. V gene TRBV27 combines with J gene TRBJ1-2; D gene uncertain. The V gene lost 3 bases and the J gene lost 5 bases, with 10 bases spanning the gap. There are 13 residues in the CDR3. Germline V gene lookup returns CDR1 MNHEY and CDR2 SMNVEV (reference sequence).

This clonotype came up a few times. The CDR3 protein is CASGQPGGSNQPQHF. CDR3 DNA sequence: TGTGCCAGCGGACAGCCGGGCGGTAGCAATCAGCCCCAGCATTTT. The J gene is TRBJ1-5, the V gene TRBV12-3 or TRBV12-4, with D tentatively TRBD1 (6 bases). V dropped 8 bases and J dropped 0 bases, with 14 bases sitting between them. CDR3 length equals 15 residues.

This clonotype occurred a few times. The chain uses TRBV7-8 and TRBJ2-5; TRBD1 matches 10 bases. The V gene's germline CDR1 is SGHVS and CDR2 FQNEAQ. The CDR3 is 15 amino acids. Trimming cost V 5 bases and J 2 bases; bases outside gene matches: 5. The CDR3 spells CASSGQGVLQETQYF. DNA of the CDR3: TGTGCCAGCAGCGGACAGGGGGTCTTACAAGAGACCCAGTACTTC. Combining the CDR3 with reference TRBV7-8 and TRBJ2-5 gives the whole variable domain GAGVSQSPRYKVAKRGQDVALRCDPISGHVSLFWYQQALGQGPEFLTYFQNEAQLDKSGLPSDRFFAERPEGSVSTLKIQRTQQEDSAVYLCASSGQGVLQETQYFGPGTRLLVL.

This clonotype occurred a few times. This chain uses TRBV24-1 with TRBJ2-1, with TRBD2 matching over 9 bases. CDR1 and CDR2 (germline): KGHDR, SFDVKD. J gave up 8 bases and V 2 bases, and 6 bases lay outside the gene matches. This CDR3 region has 15 residues. The CDR3: CATSDWASGMDEQFF. CDR3 nucleotides: TGTGCCACCAGTGATTGGGCTAGCGGGATGGATGAGCAGTTCTTC.

This clonotype occurred many times. An end of the junction does not agree with germline; a read error may underlie this. The rearrangement joins TRBV5-1 to TRBJ2-5; D is undetermined. The CDR3 length is 11 residues. Germline CDR1 SGHRS, CDR2 YFSETQ. The CDR3 DNA reads TGTGCCAGCAGCCTTCAAGAGACCCAGTACTTC. The encoded protein is CASSLQETQYF. Supplemented by reference TRBV5-1 and TRBJ2-5, the full variable domain reads KAGVTQTPRYLIKTRGQQVTLSCSPISGHRSVSWYQQTPGQGLQFLFEYFSETQRNKGNFPGRFSGRQFSNSRSEMNVSTLELGDSALYLCASSLQETQYFGPGTRLLVL.

This clonotype came up a few times. The rearrangement joins TRBV4-1 to TRBJ2-2; D is perhaps TRBD1 (6 bases). This CDR3 has 15 residues. Trimming took 4 bases from V and 3 from J, leaving 12 bases between them. Germline-derived CDR1 and CDR2 are MGHRA and YSYEKL. CDR3 residues: CASSLGDIDTGELFF. DNA of the CDR3: TGCGCCAGCAGCCTAGGGGACATAGACACCGGGGAGCTGTTTTTT.

The J gene is TRBJ2-7, the V gene TRBV29-1; the match to TRBD2 covers 14 bases. This CDR3 region has 15 residues. The germline V gene encodes CDR1 SQVTM and CDR2 ANQGSEA. The junction had 9 bases not matched to a gene; V was cut back by 5 bases and J by 6 bases. The CDR3 reads CSVSGLAGVRIEQYF. The CDR3 DNA is TGCAGCGTTTCGGGACTAGCGGGAGTACGGATCGAGCAGTACTTC.

This clonotype was counted many times. The CDR3 sequence: CASSKIRTGDVFYTF. CDR3 in DNA: TGTGCCAGCAGTAAGATCCGGACCGGGGACGTGTTCTACACCTTC. The chain combines TRBV27 with TRBJ1-2; possibly TRBD1 for D (5 bases). This CDR3 has 15 amino acids. The germline gives CDR1 MNHEY, CDR2 SMNVEV (reference sequence). V lost 5 bases, J lost 10 bases, and 23 bases lay in between.

This chain connects TRBV12-3 or TRBV12-4 to TRBJ1-1; D is uncertain. There are 11 residues in the CDR3. Trimming shortened V by 6 bases and J by 4 bases, and 6 bases separated the two germline ends. CDR3 amino acids: CASSRRTEAFF. Written as DNA, the CDR3 is TGTGCCAGCAGCCGCCGCACTGAAGCTTTCTTT.